The present entry profiles one T cell receptor (beta chain) with its context. Its target is unknown. This sample is drawn from a study of cytomegalovirus exposure and HLA in healthy donors. Study results and limitations: A later analysis found common viral pathogens apparently linked to several of the most significant clusters. Associated with HLA alleles at 0.05 false discovery rate in a later analysis were fewer than 20,000 TCR beta sequences. The number of N-insertions in an Asian-associated ancestry cluster was reportedly below the approximately 690-donor mean in a later analysis.

It was with 60 Vbeta and 13 Jbeta primers that the PCR ran. Clones were read by immunoSEQ multiplex PCR, and TCRdb kept only the in-frame ones, dropping some. The repertoire holds around 150,000 clones, approximately 72% seen once, with 2.1% in the top ten. The CDR3 is made up of 13 amino acids. Trimming stripped 5 bases from V and 6 bases from J, with 11 bases between. CDR1 and CDR2 (germline): SGHVS, FQNEAQ. This chain joins TRBV7-8 and TRBJ1-5; D perhaps matches TRBD1 (5 bases). Source material: PBMCs. The origin of this receptor is a man aged 40-49 years in good health and CMV-seronegative. The CDR3 nucleotides are TGTGCCAGCAGCCATGGGGGGGGTCAGCCCCAGCATTTT. This gives the protein CASSHGGGQPQHF. Drawing the rest from reference TRBV7-8 and TRBJ1-5, the complete variable domain is GAGVSQSPRYKVAKRGQDVALRCDPISGHVSLFWYQQALGQGPEFLTYFQNEAQLDKSGLPSDRFFAERPEGSVSTLKIQRTQQEDSAVYLCASSHGGGQPQHFGDGTRLSIL.